The 8 T cell receptor beta chains reported below all come from one sample, sequenced in a study of monozygotic twins with inflammatory bowel disease (dated by TCRdb to between 2018 and 2021). Receptors were amplified or captured by 5' RACE. The data were produced on an Illumina HiSeq 2500. TCRdb reprocessed the sequencing reads and holds a single record per CDR3 protein sequence, with no DNA. The table held for this sample gives about 210,000 distinct CDR3 sequences. The ten largest make up around 1.5% of the sample. The sample consisted of blood. Receptors originate from a human donor with ulcerative colitis or Crohn's disease, or a healthy co-twin of an affected twin (not recorded which).

Here the CDR3 reads CASSPFVTALYNEQFF. This sequence joins TRBV18 and TRBJ2-1. The CDR3 consists of 16 residues. Germline V CDR1 and CDR2: KGHSH, LQKENI.

This rearrangement joins TRBV6-6 to TRBJ1-1. CDR3 length: 12 amino acids. Germline V gene data show CDR1 as MNHNY and CDR2 as SVGAGI (reference sequence). The CDR3: CASSYGPAEAFF.

This clonotype is called medium-sized based on its frequency. This chain joins TRBV20-1 and TRBJ1-1; TCRdb lists TRBD1, though no DNA is available to test this call. CDR1 is DFQATT and CDR2 is SNEGSKA in the germline V gene (reference sequence). This CDR3 has 14 amino acids. CDR3 amino acids: CSASPLQGHTEAFF.

J is TRBJ2-3 and V is TRBV7-9. This CDR3 region has 14 residues. The germline V gene has CDR1 SEHNR and CDR2 FQNEAQ (reference sequence). CDR3: CASSFSSSTDTQYF.

This rearrangement joins TRBV11-2 to TRBJ1-6. The CDR3 is 16 amino acids. CDR1 is SGHAT and CDR2 is FQNNGV in the germline V gene. CDR3 protein: CASSPSVGSYNSPLHF.

The chain links TRBV18 to TRBJ1-6. There are 13 residues in the CDR3. Looked up from germline, CDR1 is KGHSH and CDR2 is LQKENI. This CDR3 reads CASSNLGNSPLHF.

The J gene is TRBJ1-5, the V gene TRBV7-8; the D call of TRBD1 rests on TCRdb alone, since no DNA is present to check it. Germline lookup yields CDR1 SGHVS and CDR2 FQNEAQ. CDR3 length: 15 amino acids. CDR3 in amino acids: CASSSTGWDNQPQHF.

V and J are TRBV12-3 or TRBV12-4 and TRBJ1-5; TCRdb selects TRBD1, and the lack of DNA leaves this call unchecked. The CDR3 spans 14 residues. This CDR3 is CASNYRESNQPQHF.